These 30 T cell receptor beta chains were all obtained from the same sample, sequenced in a study of Ad26.COV2.S vaccination and SARS-CoV-2 variants. Data came from immunoSEQ multiplex PCR; TCRdb stores just in-frame clones and leaves some out. The sample carries 150,000 to 200,000 clones, around 88% recorded once. Sequenced here: peripheral blood, sampled after recovery from COVID-19. The receptor set was obtained from a human donor who had recovered from COVID-19.

This CDR3 is CASSPQVTGYYGYTF. The CDR3, as DNA: TGTGCCAGCAGTCCCCAGGTAACAGGCTACTATGGCTACACCTTC. The V call is TRBV3-1 (or the pseudogene TRBV3-2), the J call TRBJ1-2; D may be TRBD1 (5 bases). This CDR3 contains 15 residues. Looked up from germline, CDR1 is LGHDT and CDR2 is YNNKEL (reference sequence). V was trimmed by 6 bases and J by 3 bases, leaving 17 bases between them.

In this sample, this clone turned up once. The V and J genes are TRBV19 and TRBJ2-1, with D maybe TRBD1 (6 bases). The CDR3 spans 15 residues. CDR1 and CDR2 from the germline V gene are LNHDA and SQIVND (reference sequence). The V end lost 6 bases, the J end lost 7 bases, and 19 bases lay between the germline ends. CDR3 protein: CASRPGHGYVNEQFF. Written as DNA, the CDR3 is TGTGCCAGTAGACCGGGACATGGTTACGTTAATGAGCAGTTCTTC.

The chain joins TRBV14 to TRBJ1-4; 7 bases line up with TRBD1. J gave up 6 bases and V 4 bases, and 5 bases lay outside the gene matches. The CDR3 runs to 14 residues. The germline V gene encodes CDR1 SGHDN and CDR2 FVKESK. The CDR3 reads CASSPRQGHEKLFF. The CDR3 nucleotides are TGTGCCAGCAGCCCGCGACAGGGCCATGAAAAACTGTTTTTT.

The chain joins TRBV18 to TRBJ1-4, with a weak D call TRBD1 (6 bases). This CDR3 has 15 residues. Trimming left V 5 bases short and J 7 bases short, with 17 bases between. Germline CDR1 KGHSH, CDR2 LQKENI. The CDR3 loop is CASSLGPGASEKLFF. The DNA of the CDR3 is TGTGCCAGCTCATTGGGGCCAGGGGCTTCTGAAAAACTGTTTTTT.

This clone was seen only once. The rearrangement uses TRBV5-1 and TRBJ2-3, with TRBD2 matching 8 bases. Looked up from germline, CDR1 is SGHRS and CDR2 is YFSETQ. J lost 0 bases, V lost 5 bases, and 5 bases had no gene match. The length of the CDR3 is 15 residues. The CDR3 sequence is CASRRAGDSTDTQYF. CDR3 bases: TGCGCCAGCAGAAGAGCGGGGGACAGCACAGATACGCAGTATTTT.

The rearrangement uses TRBV3-1 (or the pseudogene TRBV3-2) and TRBJ2-1; unclear D gene. Germline V CDR1 and CDR2: LGHDT, YNNKEL (reference sequence). Trimming cost V 2 bases and J 10 bases, with 15 bases left between them. This CDR3 has 14 amino acids. CDR3 DNA: TGTGCCAGCAGCCAACTATTAAGTAAAAGGGAGCAGTTCTTC. This codes for CASSQLLSKREQFF.

V gene TRBV11-3 combines with J gene TRBJ2-3; tentatively, D is TRBD1 (5 bases). Germline assignment: CDR1 SGHNT and CDR2 YENEEA. The CDR3 sequence is 16 residues long. With 1 base removed from V and 4 bases from J, the gap between germline ends came to 15 bases. The CDR3 sequence is CASSLGAGIDADTQYF. CDR3 nucleotides: TGTGCCAGCAGCTTAGGCGCAGGGATCGACGCAGATACGCAGTATTTT.

The J gene is TRBJ1-3, the V gene TRBV9, with 10 positions matching TRBD1. In germline, CDR1 is SGDLS, CDR2 YYNGEE. CDR3 size: 16 residues. Trimming took 4 bases from V and 6 from J; bases not matched to a gene: 10. CDR3 residues: CASSIASGTGENTIYF. CDR3 sequence (DNA): TGTGCCAGCAGCATAGCCTCCGGGACAGGGGAAAACACCATATATTTT.

This chain joins TRBV7-8 and TRBJ1-4; TRBD1 aligns across 7 bases. V lost 4 bases to trimming and J lost 8 bases; unmatched junction nucleotides: 4. The CDR3 is 13 amino acids. The germline gives CDR1 SGHVS, CDR2 FQNEAQ. CDR3 protein: CASSYWTGEKLFF. The DNA for the CDR3 is TGTGCCAGCAGCTATTGGACAGGCGAAAAACTGTTTTTT.

This sequence joins TRBV25-1 and TRBJ2-2; 11 bases match TRBD2. Germline V gene data show CDR1 as MGHDK and CDR2 as SYGVNS. CDR3 length: 17 residues. V gave up 2 bases and J gave up 6 bases; unmatched junction bases: 8. DNA of the CDR3: TGTGCCAGCAGTGAACTTACTAGCGGGAGTGCGCCCGGGGAGCTGTTTTTT. It specifies CASSELTSGSAPGELFF.

CDR3 nucleotides: TGTGCCAGCAGCTTGAGACAGGGCAACTACGAGCAGTACTTC. Translated: CASSLRQGNYEQYF. This chain connects TRBV5-6 to TRBJ2-7, with 7 bases identical to TRBD1. The CDR3 sequence is 14 residues long. Germline lookup yields CDR1 SGHDT and CDR2 YYEEEE. Trimming at V came to 1 base and at J to 3 bases, leaving 4 bases not matched to a gene.

The gene calls are TRBV6-1 and TRBJ1-1; no clear D gene. V was clipped by 2 bases and J by 3 bases, with 7 bases between them. The germline V gene encodes CDR1 MNHNS and CDR2 SASEGT. This CDR3 region has 13 residues. CDR3 residues: CASSEQQHTEAFF. The CDR3 DNA is TGTGCCAGCAGTGAACAACAGCACACTGAAGCTTTCTTT.

CDR3: CASSLTHTGELFF. DNA for the CDR3: TGTGCCAGCAGCTTAACTCACACCGGGGAGCTGTTTTTT. The rearrangement links TRBV7-8 to TRBJ2-2; no reliable D call. This CDR3 contains 13 residues. The germline V gene has CDR1 SGHVS and CDR2 FQNEAQ. Between the trimmed V and J ends, which lost 2 bases and 3 bases, there was a span of 4 bases.

This clone was observed once. The rearrangement links TRBV18 to TRBJ2-7, with 10 bases fitting TRBD2. The CDR3 runs 18 residues. V was clipped by 0 bases and J by 0 bases; unmatched bases: 8. Germline CDR1 KGHSH, CDR2 LQKENI. The CDR3 region is CASSPPGWLAGDSYEQYF. The CDR3 DNA is TGTGCCAGCTCACCACCGGGGTGGCTAGCGGGAGACTCCTACGAGCAGTACTTC.

This sequence joins TRBV25-1 and TRBJ2-7; 12 bases align to TRBD2. The length of the CDR3 is 14 residues. V lost 5 bases, J lost 4 bases, and 3 bases stayed unmatched. Germline-derived CDR1 and CDR2 are MGHDK and SYGVNS. The DNA for the CDR3 is TGTGCCAGCAGTACGACTAGCGGGAGTTACGAGCAGTACTTC. Its protein product is CASSTTSGSYEQYF.

The V call is TRBV21-1, the J call TRBJ1-5. TRBV21-1 is an annotated pseudogene. CDR3 size: 15 residues. The CDR3 nucleotides are TGTGCCAGCAGCAAAGATCGGAGCGGCAATCAGCCCCAGCATTTT. Translated, it gives CASSKDRSGNQPQHF.

The V call is TRBV2, the J call TRBJ2-5; D is perhaps TRBD2 (6 bases). The V end lost 9 bases, the J end lost 1 base, and 12 bases lay between the germline ends. This CDR3 is 13 amino acids long. In germline, CDR1 is SNHLY, CDR2 FYNNEI. The CDR3 nucleotides are TGTGCCAGACGGCCTAGCGCCCAAGAGACCCAGTACTTC. Translation: CARRPSAQETQYF.

The genes are TRBV7-9 and TRBJ1-2, with 8 positions matching TRBD1. The CDR3 runs to 15 residues. V shed 4 bases, J shed 6 bases, and the junction held 10 bases outside the gene matches. Germline CDR1 reads SEHNR; CDR2 reads FQNEAQ (reference sequence). The CDR3 sequence is CASSSRQGRRNGYTF. The DNA for the CDR3 is TGTGCCAGCAGCTCGAGACAGGGGAGGCGGAATGGCTACACCTTC.

The chain links TRBV27 to TRBJ2-2; D not resolved. This CDR3 has 16 residues. CDR1 and CDR2 (germline): MNHEY, SMNVEV (reference sequence). V was pared by 3 bases and J by 0 bases, with 11 bases between. The CDR3 DNA is TGTGCCAGCAGTTTCCTCGCGTTCGCGAACACCGGGGAGCTGTTTTTT. Protein product: CASSFLAFANTGELFF.

As DNA, the CDR3 is TGTGCCAGCAGCCCTAGGGCGGGACTGCCTATGAGATATGGCTACACCTTC. It yields the protein CASSPRAGLPMRYGYTF. V usage is TRBV14 and J usage is TRBJ1-2; possible D gene TRBD1, 5 bases. V lost 4 bases, J lost 5 bases, and 23 bases lay in between. The germline gives CDR1 SGHDN, CDR2 FVKESK. The CDR3 runs 17 residues.

This rearrangement joins TRBV5-1 to TRBJ2-1; D is unclear. The CDR3 runs 16 residues. Germline V gene data show CDR1 as SGHRS and CDR2 as YFSETQ. V shed 1 base and J shed 0 bases, with 11 bases lying between them. The CDR3 coding sequence is TGCGCCAGCAGCTTGTCACTCCTTAGCTCCTACAATGAGCAGTTCTTC. It encodes CASSLSLLSSYNEQFF. Combining the CDR3 with reference TRBV5-1 and TRBJ2-1 gives the whole variable domain KAGVTQTPRYLIKTRGQQVTLSCSPISGHRSVSWYQQTPGQGLQFLFEYFSETQRNKGNFPGRFSGRQFSNSRSEMNVSTLELGDSALYLCASSLSLLSSYNEQFFGPGTRLTVL.

The chain combines TRBV15 with TRBJ1-5; 8 bases are a match to TRBD1. Germline trimming cut 6 bases from V and 2 bases from J; bases unmatched to any gene: 9. The CDR3 is 16 amino acids. Germline CDR1 is LNHNV and CDR2 is YYDKDF (reference sequence). Written as DNA, the CDR3 is TGTGCCACCAGAACCCGACAGGGGCAGGGCAATCAGCCCCAGCATTTT. Its protein product is CATRTRQGQGNQPQHF.

The CDR3 DNA reads TGTGCCACCAGTGACCAGACAGTCAGGTCTACAGATACGCAGTATTTT. Amino acids: CATSDQTVRSTDTQYF. The rearrangement links TRBV24-1 to TRBJ2-3; D is possibly TRBD1 (5 bases). The CDR3 is 16 amino acids. With 4 bases removed from V and 3 bases from J, the gap between germline ends came to 16 bases. Germline assignment: CDR1 KGHDR and CDR2 SFDVKD.

This clone came up once. The V gene is TRBV11-2, the J gene TRBJ2-7; weak D call: TRBD1 (5 bases). Trimming took off 5 bases at V and 3 bases at J, with 14 bases between the two ends. The CDR3 length is 14 residues. CDR1 is SGHAT and CDR2 is FQNNGV in the germline V gene. The CDR3 sequence is CASSDPQGYYEQYF. The CDR3 DNA is TGTGCCAGCAGCGACCCGCAGGGATACTACGAGCAGTACTTC.

CDR3 sequence: CASSDGVGGEPQHF. Here the CDR3 DNA reads TGTGCCAGCAGTGATGGAGTTGGAGGGGAGCCCCAGCATTTT. The chain carries TRBV2 and TRBJ1-5, with D maybe TRBD1 (5 bases). The CDR3 is 14 residues long. Per the germline V gene, CDR1 is SNHLY and CDR2 is FYNNEI. V was pared by 3 bases and J by 8 bases, with 14 bases between.

The J gene is TRBJ2-1, the V gene TRBV11-3; 9 nucleotides line up with TRBD2. The germline V gene encodes CDR1 SGHNT and CDR2 YENEEA. The CDR3 is 11 amino acids. CDR3 amino acids: CASGRGNEQFF. The CDR3, as DNA: TGTGCTAGCGGGAGAGGAAATGAGCAGTTCTTC.

This clone was observed a single time. The rearrangement joins TRBV5-4 to TRBJ2-7, with 10 bases fitting TRBD2. V shed 10 bases, J shed 3 bases, and the junction held 7 bases outside the gene matches. Germline V gene data show CDR1 as SGHNT and CDR2 as YYREEE (reference sequence). The CDR3 has 13 amino acids. This CDR3 is CAGSLAGVYEQYF. CDR3 nucleotide sequence: TGTGCCGGGAGTCTAGCGGGGGTCTACGAGCAGTACTTC.

The chain employs TRBV7-3 and TRBJ1-2, with a weak D call TRBD1 (5 bases). V dropped 5 bases and J dropped 8 bases, with 18 bases sitting between them. Germline lookup yields CDR1 SGHTA and CDR2 FQGTGA. CDR3 size: 14 residues. CDR3 residues: CASSHGSQGEGYTF. The CDR3 coding sequence is TGTGCCAGCAGCCACGGGAGCCAGGGAGAAGGCTACACCTTC. The full variable domain, in which reference TRBV7-3 and TRBJ1-2 provide the parts outside the CDR3, is GAGVSQTPSNKVTEKGKYVELRCDPISGHTALYWYRQSLGQGPEFLIYFQGTGAADDSGLPNDRFFAVRPEGSVSTLKIQRTERGDSAVYLCASSHGSQGEGYTFGSGTRLTVV.

The gene calls are TRBV5-6 and TRBJ1-1; D gene uncertain. V shed 4 bases and J shed 4 bases, with 11 bases lying between them. CDR3 size: 13 residues. Germline V lookup: CDR1 SGHDT, CDR2 YYEEEE. CDR3 nucleotides: TGTGCCAGCAGCAGACACGGTCGCACTGAAGCTTTCTTT. This sequence encodes CASSRHGRTEAFF.

CDR3 protein: CASSLYRGAEKLFF. The CDR3 DNA reads TGTGCCAGCAGCTTGTACAGGGGGGCTGAAAAACTGTTTTTT. The chain employs TRBV5-6 and TRBJ1-4, with 8 bases identical to TRBD1. Germline CDR1 reads SGHDT; CDR2 reads YYEEEE. The V and J ends lost 1 base and 7 bases, in that order; junction bases with no gene match: 3. The CDR3 is 14 amino acids.